This T cell receptor beta chain comes out of a study of regulatory T cells in long-lasting Graves disease. This clonotype was counted many times. Assembly of TCR beta libraries relied on iRepertoire HTBI primers together with Arm-PCR of CDR3 regions. TCRdb redid the calling of the multiplex PCR reads with MiXCR, one entry per CDR3 protein. The sample lists hundreds of thousands of distinct CDR3 sequences, over 15% occurring once. The time point was: newly diagnosed GD, antithyroid drugs for less than 3 months. RNA isolated from PBMCs was used to make the TCR library. These data also featured in a second study, about T cells in Graves' hyperthyroidism and ophthalmopathy. That work adds: Graves' hyperthyroidism without ophthalmopathy progression within 18 months was termed stable. First-round RT-PCR with HTBI primers amplified the TCR CDR3 region. Most thyroid clonotypes expanded above 0.001 appeared in blood too. For ophthalmopathy, model prediction preceded onset by a median approximately 6 months.

Sequencing used peripheral blood mononuclear cells (PBMCs), obtained at new diagnosis, from a patient treated with antithyroid drugs. The source of this sequence is a man aged 40-49 years with Graves disease.

DNA of the CDR3: TGTGCCACCAGGGGAGGGGGCGCGGGAAGGAACACTGAAGCTTTCTTT. It yields the protein CATRGGGAGRNTEAFF. The rearrangement joins TRBV24-1 to TRBJ1-1, with 7 bases lining up with TRBD1. The CDR3 length is 16 residues. Losses at the gene ends were 7 bases for V and 1 base for J; bases not matched to a gene: 11. CDR1 and CDR2 from the germline V gene are KGHDR and SFDVKD.